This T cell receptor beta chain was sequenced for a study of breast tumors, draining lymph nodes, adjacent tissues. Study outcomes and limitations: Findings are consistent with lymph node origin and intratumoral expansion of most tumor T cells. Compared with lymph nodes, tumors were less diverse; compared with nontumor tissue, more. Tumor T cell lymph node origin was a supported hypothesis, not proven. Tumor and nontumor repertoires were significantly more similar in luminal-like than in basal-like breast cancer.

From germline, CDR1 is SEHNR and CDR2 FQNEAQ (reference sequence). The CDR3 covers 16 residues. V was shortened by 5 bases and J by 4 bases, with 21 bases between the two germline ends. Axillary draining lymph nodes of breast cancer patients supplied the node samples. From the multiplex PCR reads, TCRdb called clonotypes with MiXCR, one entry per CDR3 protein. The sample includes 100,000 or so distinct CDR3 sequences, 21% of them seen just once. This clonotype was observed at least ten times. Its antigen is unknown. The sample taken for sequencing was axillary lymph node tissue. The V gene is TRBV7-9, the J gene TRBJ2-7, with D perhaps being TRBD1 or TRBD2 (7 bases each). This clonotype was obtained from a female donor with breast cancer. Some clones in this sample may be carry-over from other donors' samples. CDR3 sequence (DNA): TGTGCCAGCAGCCTTAGGGAGGGACAGTCGGGATACGAGCAGTACTTC. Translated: CASSLREGQSGYEQYF.